The TCR beta chain under discussion was sequenced for a study of cytomegalovirus exposure and HLA in healthy donors. PCR primers comprised 60 Vbeta and 13 Jbeta primers. The data were produced by immunoSEQ multiplex PCR, yet TCRdb's version contains in-frame clones alone and is incomplete. The top ten hold roughly 7.7% of the sample, which has over 150,000 clones, 70% to 90% seen once. Sequenced sample: PBMCs. This TCR derives from a woman aged 25 to 45 in good health and CMV-seropositive.

This chain's CDR3 is CASSLEGDSGNTIYF. The CDR3 DNA reads as TGTGCCAGCAGTTTAGAAGGGGACTCTGGAAACACCATATATTTT. The chain uses TRBV27 and TRBJ1-3; TRBD1 might be the D (5 bases). Germline V gives CDR1 MNHEY, CDR2 SMNVEV (reference sequence). The V end was cut by 2 bases, the J end by 0 bases, with 8 bases between. There are 15 residues in the CDR3.